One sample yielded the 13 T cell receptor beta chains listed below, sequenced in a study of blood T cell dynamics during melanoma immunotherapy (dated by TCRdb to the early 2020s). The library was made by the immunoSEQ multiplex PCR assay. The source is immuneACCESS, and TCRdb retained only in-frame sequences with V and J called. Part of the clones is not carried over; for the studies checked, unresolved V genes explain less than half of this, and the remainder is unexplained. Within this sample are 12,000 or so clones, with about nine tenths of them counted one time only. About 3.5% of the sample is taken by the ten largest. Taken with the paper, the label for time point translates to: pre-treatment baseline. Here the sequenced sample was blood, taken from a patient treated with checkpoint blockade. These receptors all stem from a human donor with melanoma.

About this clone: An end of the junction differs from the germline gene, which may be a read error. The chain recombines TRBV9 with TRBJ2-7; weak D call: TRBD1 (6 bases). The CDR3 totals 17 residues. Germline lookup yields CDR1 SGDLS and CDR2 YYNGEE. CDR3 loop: CASSVDPGHVLPYQQYF. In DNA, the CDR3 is TGTGCCAGCAGCGTTGATCCGGGACATGTTTTACCCTACCAGCAGTACTTC. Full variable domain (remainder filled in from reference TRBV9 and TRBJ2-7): DSGVTQTPKHLITATGQRVTLRCSPRSGDLSVYWYQQSLDQGLQFLIQYYNGEERAKGNILERFSAQQFPDLHSELNLSSLELGDSALYFCASSVDPGHVLPYQQYFGPGTRLTVT.

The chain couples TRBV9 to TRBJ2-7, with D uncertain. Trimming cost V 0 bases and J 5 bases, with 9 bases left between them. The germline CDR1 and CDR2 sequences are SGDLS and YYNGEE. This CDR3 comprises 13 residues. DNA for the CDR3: TGTGCCAGCAGCGTAGGGGTCGGGCACGAGCAGTACTTC. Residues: CASSVGVGHEQYF. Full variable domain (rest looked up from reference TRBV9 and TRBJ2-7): DSGVTQTPKHLITATGQRVTLRCSPRSGDLSVYWYQQSLDQGLQFLIQYYNGEERAKGNILERFSAQQFPDLHSELNLSSLELGDSALYFCASSVGVGHEQYFGPGTRLTVT.

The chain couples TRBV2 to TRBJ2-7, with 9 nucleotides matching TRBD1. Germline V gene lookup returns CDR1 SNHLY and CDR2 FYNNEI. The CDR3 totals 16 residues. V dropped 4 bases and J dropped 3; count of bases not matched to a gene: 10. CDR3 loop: CASSATGGLDFYEQYF. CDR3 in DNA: TGTGCCAGCAGTGCGACAGGGGGTCTGGATTTCTACGAGCAGTACTTC.

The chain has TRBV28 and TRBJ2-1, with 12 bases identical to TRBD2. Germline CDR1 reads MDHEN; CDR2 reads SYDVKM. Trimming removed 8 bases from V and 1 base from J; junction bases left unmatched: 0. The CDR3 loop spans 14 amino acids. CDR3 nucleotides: TGTGCCAGCGGACTAGCGGGATCCTACAATGAGCAGTTCTTC. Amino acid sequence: CASGLAGSYNEQFF.

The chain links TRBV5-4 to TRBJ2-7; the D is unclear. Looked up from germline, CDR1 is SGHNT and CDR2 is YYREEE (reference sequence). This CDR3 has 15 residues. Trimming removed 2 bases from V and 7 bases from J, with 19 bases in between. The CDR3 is CASSLVALRVEEQYF. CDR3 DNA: TGTGCCAGCAGCTTAGTAGCCCTCCGAGTAGAGGAGCAGTACTTC.

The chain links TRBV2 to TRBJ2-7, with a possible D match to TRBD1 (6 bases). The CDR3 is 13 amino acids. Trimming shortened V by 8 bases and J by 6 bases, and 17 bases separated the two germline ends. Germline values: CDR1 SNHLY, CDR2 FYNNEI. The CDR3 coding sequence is TGTGCCAGCCGCGTTGCTGGGGGCGCCGAGCAGTACTTC. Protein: CASRVAGGAEQYF.

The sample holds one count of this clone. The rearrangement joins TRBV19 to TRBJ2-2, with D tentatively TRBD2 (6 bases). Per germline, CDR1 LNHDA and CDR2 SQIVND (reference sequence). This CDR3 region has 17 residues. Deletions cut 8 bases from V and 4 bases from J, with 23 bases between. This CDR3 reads CASGAGGQSFATGELFF. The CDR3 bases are TGTGCCAGTGGGGCCGGAGGGCAAAGCTTTGCCACCGGGGAGCTGTTTTTT.

CDR3 amino acids: CASRPTGGQETQYF. The DNA of the CDR3 is TGTGCCAGCAGACCTACGGGGGGCCAAGAGACCCAGTACTTC. The chain uses TRBV7-8 and TRBJ2-5; 7 nucleotides agree with TRBD2. Germline trimming cut 6 bases from V and 1 base from J; bases unmatched to any gene: 5. The germline gives CDR1 SGHVS, CDR2 FQNEAQ. CDR3 length: 14 amino acids. The whole variable domain, filled in from reference TRBV7-8 and TRBJ2-5, reads GAGVSQSPRYKVAKRGQDVALRCDPISGHVSLFWYQQALGQGPEFLTYFQNEAQLDKSGLPSDRFFAERPEGSVSTLKIQRTQQEDSAVYLCASRPTGGQETQYFGPGTRLLVL.

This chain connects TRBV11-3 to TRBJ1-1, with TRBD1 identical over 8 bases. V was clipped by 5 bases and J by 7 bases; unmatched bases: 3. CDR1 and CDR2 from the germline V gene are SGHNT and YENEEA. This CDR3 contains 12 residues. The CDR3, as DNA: TGTGCCAGCAGCCGCGACAGGGGTGAAGCTTTCTTT. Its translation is CASSRDRGEAFF. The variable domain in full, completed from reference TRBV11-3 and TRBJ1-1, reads EAGVVQSPRYKIIEKKQPVAFWCNPISGHNTLYWYLQNLGQGPELLIRYENEEAVDDSQLPKDRFSAERLKGVDSTLKIQPAELGDSAVYLCASSRDRGEAFFGQGTRLTVV.

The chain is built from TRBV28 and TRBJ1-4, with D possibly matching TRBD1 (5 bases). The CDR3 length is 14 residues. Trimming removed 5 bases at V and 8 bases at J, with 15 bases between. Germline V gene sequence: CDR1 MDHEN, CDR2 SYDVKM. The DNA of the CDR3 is TGTGCCAGCAGTCCCTTGGGGGTAGGCGAAAAACTGTTTTTT. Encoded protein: CASSPLGVGEKLFF. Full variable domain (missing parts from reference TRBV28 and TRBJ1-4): DVKVTQSSRYLVKRTGEKVFLECVQDMDHENMFWYRQDPGLGLRLIYFSYDVKMKEKGDIPEGYSVSREKKERFSLILESASTNQTSMYLCASSPLGVGEKLFFGSGTQLSVL.

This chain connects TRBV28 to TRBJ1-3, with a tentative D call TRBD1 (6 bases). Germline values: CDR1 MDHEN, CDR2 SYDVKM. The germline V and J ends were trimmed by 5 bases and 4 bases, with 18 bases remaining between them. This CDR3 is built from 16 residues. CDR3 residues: CASSRLGATSGNTIYF. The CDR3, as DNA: TGTGCCAGCAGTCGACTGGGGGCTACATCAGGAAACACCATATATTTT.

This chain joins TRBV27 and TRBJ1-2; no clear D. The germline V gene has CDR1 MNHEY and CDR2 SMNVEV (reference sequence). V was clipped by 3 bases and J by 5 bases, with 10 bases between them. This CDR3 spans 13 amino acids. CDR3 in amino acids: CASSFSVGYGYTF. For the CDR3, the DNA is TGTGCCAGCAGTTTTTCCGTGGGGTATGGCTACACCTTC.

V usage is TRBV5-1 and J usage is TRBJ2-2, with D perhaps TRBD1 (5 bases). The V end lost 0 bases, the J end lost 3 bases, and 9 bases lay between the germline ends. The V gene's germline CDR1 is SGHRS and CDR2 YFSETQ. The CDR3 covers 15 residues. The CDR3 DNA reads TGCGCCAGCAGCTTGGTACAGACAGACACCGGGGAGCTGTTTTTT. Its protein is CASSLVQTDTGELFF.